This record concerns one TCR beta chain sequence. Its cognate antigen is unknown. With a much larger clone just one base away, this may be a read error. The sample originates from a study of neurological immune-mediated disorders. The cDNA was synthesized by 5'RACE incorporating 10-nucleotide random UMIs. One entry per CDR3 protein results from TCRdb running MiXCR on the 5' RACE reads. The profile shows around 49,000 distinct CDR3 sequences, more than 8% of them singletons. CDR3 length: 13 amino acids. The V end lost 7 bases, the J end lost 8 bases, and 15 bases lay between the germline ends. Study-wide results and caveats: Expansion of TCR clones was greatest in HTLV-1-associated myelopathy and smallest in multiple sclerosis, where it fell below that of healthy controls.

Documented time point: longitudinal time-point 1 (baseline). This clonotype was sampled from a woman in her 40s in good health. The chain combines TRBV12-3 or TRBV12-4 with TRBJ2-1, with D perhaps TRBD2 (5 bases). The specimen sequenced was PBMCs. This chain's CDR3 is CASKDRERYEQFF. For the CDR3, the DNA is TGTGCCAGCAAGGATAGGGAGAGGTATGAGCAGTTCTTC.